This T cell receptor (beta chain) was sequenced for a study of blood T cell repertoires in COVID-19. Study as a whole: Samples taken during acute and convalescent COVID-19 were collected in the United States, Italy and Spain.

The assay was immunoSEQ multiplex PCR, and TCRdb's table has in-frame clones only and misses some. Found here are over 450,000 clones, 70% to 90% of them singletons; the top ten hold roughly 8%. There are a few counts of this clone. CDR1 and CDR2 (germline): LGHNA, YNFKEQ. The CDR3 totals 16 residues. V was cut by 4 bases and J by 13 bases, with 26 bases left in between. Material: peripheral blood. The source is a woman in her fifties or sixties with COVID-19, enrolled during active disease. This rearrangement joins TRBV4-2 to TRBJ2-1, with a tentative D call TRBD2 (6 bases). The CDR3 loop is CASSPAGYGSAGSQFF. In DNA form, the CDR3 reads TGTGCCAGCAGCCCAGCGGGCTACGGTAGCGCGGGGTCCCAGTTCTTC.